A single TCR beta chain is shown here with its context. This entry belongs to a study of blood T cell repertoires in COVID-19. Across the study: Material from acute and convalescent COVID-19 was sourced from the United States, Italy and Spain. Nucleic acid was either cDNA or gDNA, and it came from T cells, B-cell-depleted T cells, or PBMCs.

Germline V gives CDR1 MDHEN, CDR2 SYDVKM. The CDR3 runs to 13 residues. The V end lost 2 bases, the J end lost 14 bases, and 13 bases lay between the germline ends. In the authors' methods: Nucleated cell number was recorded as an estimate derived from reference gene primer amplification. Clones were read by immunoSEQ multiplex PCR, and TCRdb kept only the in-frame ones, dropping some. Clone size and V and J calls were adopted from that table, with D and trimming inferred from the DNA. The sample holds approximately 75,000 clones, roughly 84% seen once. The rearrangement uses TRBV28 and TRBJ1-6; D uncertain. Sequenced: peripheral blood. This receptor was obtained from a woman aged 50 to 60 with acute or convalescent COVID-19. CDR3 coding DNA: TGTGCCAGCAGTTTACCTCTAACCCCCACCCTCCACTTT. Residues: CASSLPLTPTLHF.